This T cell receptor beta chain came from a study of post-analysis software for immune sequencing data. The study, taken as a whole, reports: TRBV5-6, TRBV5-1 and TRBV20-1 were among roughly 5 TRBV segments more frequent in patients than controls. Multiple sclerosis was associated with a significant reduction in normalized Chao1 diversity relative to controls.

Unique molecular identifiers featured in each of the TCR beta cDNA libraries. TCRdb called the PCR reads again in MiXCR, with one record for every CDR3 protein. The sample yields 400,000 to 500,000 distinct CDR3 sequences, over 30% seen once. Comments on this clonotype: The antigen remains unidentified.

V shed 1 base and J shed 3 bases, with 18 bases lying between them. From germline, CDR1 is SGHTA and CDR2 FQGNSA. The CDR3 consists of 17 residues. The sample taken for sequencing was blood. The chain employs TRBV7-2 and TRBJ1-2, with D hard to call. This TCR was sampled from a girl aged 2-10 years with multiple sclerosis. The CDR3 sequence is CASSLVAVQIGDYGYTF. CDR3 bases: TGTGCCAGCAGCTTAGTGGCGGTTCAGATTGGGGACTATGGCTACACCTTC.